Each of the 29 T cell receptor beta chains below was sequenced from the same sample in a study of CD8+ T cells in alopecia areata. As the sequencing template, cDNA was produced by extracting RNA and reverse transcribing it. Generated by immunoSEQ multiplex PCR, the TCRdb table keeps only in-frame clones and is missing some. The repertoire holds fewer than 150,000 clones, with roughly 61% as singletons. This specimen consisted of CD4+ T cells sorted from blood, obtained at week 0. These receptors were obtained from a human donor with alopecia areata.

This clone was seen only once. The sample has other DNA sequences that encode this CDR3 too. CDR3 amino acids: CSARVDTQYF. CDR3 coding DNA: TGCAGTGCTAGGGTAGATACGCAGTATTTT. This rearrangement joins TRBV20-1 to TRBJ2-3; D unclear. The V end was cut by 3 bases, the J end by 5 bases, with 3 bases between. CDR1 is DFQATT and CDR2 is SNEGSKA in the germline V gene (reference sequence). The CDR3 is made up of 10 amino acids.

The chain recombines TRBV5-8 with TRBJ1-2; D is uncertain. Trimming removed 4 bases at V and 0 bases at J, with 16 bases between. The CDR3 extends over 16 amino acids. Germline V lookup: CDR1 SGHTS, CDR2 YDEGEE. The CDR3: CASSITPGRANYGYTF. Here the CDR3 DNA reads TGTGCCAGCAGCATCACCCCTGGGCGGGCTAACTATGGCTACACCTTC.

The genes are TRBV4-1 and TRBJ1-2; no clear D gene. Germline CDR1 is MGHRA and CDR2 is YSYEKL. This CDR3 comprises 17 residues. Trimming took off 1 base at V and 0 bases at J, with 15 bases between the two ends. This chain's CDR3 is CASSQGAYGDSNYGYTF. Written as DNA, the CDR3 is TGCGCCAGCAGCCAAGGGGCTTATGGAGATTCTAACTATGGCTACACCTTC.

The chain has TRBV4-2 and TRBJ2-3; D remains ambiguous. In germline, CDR1 is LGHNA, CDR2 YNFKEQ. V was pared by 4 bases and J by 0 bases, with 8 bases between. The CDR3 totals 14 residues. CDR3 sequence reads: CASSLLTSTDTQYF. In DNA, the CDR3 is TGTGCCAGCAGCCTCCTGACTAGCACAGATACGCAGTATTTT.

The V gene is TRBV5-1, the J gene TRBJ1-1; no reliable D call. The CDR3 contains 14 residues. Trimming pared 0 bases from V and 7 bases from J, leaving 13 bases between. The germline V gene has CDR1 SGHRS and CDR2 YFSETQ. Written as DNA, the CDR3 is TGCGCCAGCAGCTTGGCCCCGTCTGGGGATGAAGCTTTCTTT. Translation gives CASSLAPSGDEAFF. The full variable domain, its missing parts supplied by reference TRBV5-1 and TRBJ1-1, is KAGVTQTPRYLIKTRGQQVTLSCSPISGHRSVSWYQQTPGQGLQFLFEYFSETQRNKGNFPGRFSGRQFSNSRSEMNVSTLELGDSALYLCASSLAPSGDEAFFGQGTRLTVV.

The CDR3 DNA reads as TGTGCCAGCAGTCCCTCAACCTTGAACACCGGGGAGCTGTTTTTT. It translates to CASSPSTLNTGELFF. The J gene is TRBJ2-2, the V gene TRBV28, with D unresolved. V was pared by 5 bases and J by 1 base, with 11 bases between. Per germline, CDR1 MDHEN and CDR2 SYDVKM. CDR3 length equals 15 residues.

This chain links TRBV4-2 with TRBJ2-3; 12 bases are a match to TRBD2. V dropped 4 bases and J dropped 0; count of bases not matched to a gene: 5. The CDR3 covers 17 residues. In germline, CDR1 is LGHNA, CDR2 YNFKEQ. DNA of the CDR3: TGTGCCAGCAGCCGCGGACTAGCGGGGTTCAGCACAGATACGCAGTATTTT. Translated, it gives CASSRGLAGFSTDTQYF.

J is TRBJ2-3 and V is TRBV18, with a tentative D call TRBD2 (5 bases). The CDR3 has 13 residues. Germline V gene data show CDR1 as KGHSH and CDR2 as LQKENI. V lost 6 bases, J lost 5 bases, and 12 bases lay in between. Here the CDR3 reads CASSPRAEDTQYF. Here the CDR3 DNA reads TGTGCCAGCTCCCCGAGGGCGGAAGATACGCAGTATTTT.

The rearrangement links TRBV5-1 to TRBJ2-7; no firm D call. This CDR3 region has 13 residues. Germline V gene data show CDR1 as SGHRS and CDR2 as YFSETQ. The ends were cut back, 7 bases at V and 2 bases at J, with 13 bases in the middle. DNA for the CDR3: TGCGCCAGCGCCACGGGCGAGGCCTACGAGCAGTACTTC. This codes for CASATGEAYEQYF.

The rearrangement uses TRBV23-1 and TRBJ2-7; 9 nucleotides align to TRBD1. Being an ORF, TRBV23-1 has a function that is uncertain. Losses at the gene ends were 0 bases for V and 4 bases for J; bases not matched to a gene: 7. The length of the CDR3 is 16 residues. The CDR3 bases are TGCGCCAGCAGTCAATCGCCCGGACAGGGGAGGTACGAGCAGTACTTC. It specifies CASSQSPGQGRYEQYF.

The chain uses TRBV5-4 and TRBJ2-5; D is undetermined. Germline V lookup: CDR1 SGHNT, CDR2 YYREEE (reference sequence). V lost 3 bases and J lost 5, with 8 bases in between. CDR3 length equals 12 residues. The DNA for the CDR3 is TGTGCCAGCAGCTCAATAGAGGAGACCCAGTACTTC. Amino acids: CASSSIEETQYF. Using reference TRBV5-4 and TRBJ2-5 for the parts outside the CDR3, the full variable domain is ETGVTQSPTHLIKTRGQQVTLRCSSQSGHNTVSWYQQALGQGPQFIFQYYREEENGRGNFPPRFSGLQFPNYSSELNVNALELDDSALYLCASSSIEETQYFGPGTRLLVL.

This rearrangement joins TRBV5-6 to TRBJ2-3, with TRBD1 as a possible D gene (5 bases). The CDR3 contains 16 residues. From germline, CDR1 is SGHDT and CDR2 YYEEEE. The V and J ends lost 1 base and 4 bases respectively, with 16 bases between them. Here the CDR3 DNA reads TGTGCCAGCAGCTTGTTGGGTCATGGGGCTGCAGATACGCAGTATTTT. Its protein product is CASSLLGHGAADTQYF.

The J gene is TRBJ2-1, the V gene TRBV5-1; D perhaps matches TRBD1 (6 bases). This CDR3 contains 12 residues. V shed 4 bases and J shed 8 bases, with 10 bases lying between them. CDR1 is SGHRS, CDR2 YFSETQ, per germline. The CDR3 is CASSQQGDEQFF. DNA for the CDR3: TGCGCCAGCAGCCAACAGGGTGATGAGCAGTTCTTC. Combining the CDR3 with reference TRBV5-1 and TRBJ2-1 gives the whole variable domain KAGVTQTPRYLIKTRGQQVTLSCSPISGHRSVSWYQQTPGQGLQFLFEYFSETQRNKGNFPGRFSGRQFSNSRSEMNVSTLELGDSALYLCASSQQGDEQFFGPGTRLTVL.

The V call is TRBV5-1, the J call TRBJ2-7; D possibly corresponds to TRBD2 (5 bases). CDR3 length equals 13 residues. CDR1 is SGHRS and CDR2 is YFSETQ in the germline V gene. Trimming removed 5 bases from V and 2 bases from J, with 11 bases in between. In DNA, the CDR3 is TGCGCCAGCAGTATGTTGGAGGCCTACGAGCAGTACTTC. Translation: CASSMLEAYEQYF.

The chain recombines TRBV29-1 with TRBJ1-5; TRBD1 might be the D (6 bases). This CDR3 spans 15 amino acids. V was cut by 8 bases and J by 0 bases, with 17 bases left in between. Germline V gene lookup returns CDR1 SQVTM and CDR2 ANQGSEA. For the CDR3, the DNA is TGCAGCCCTTGGTGGGACACTTTTAGCAATCAGCCCCAGCATTTT. It is translated as CSPWWDTFSNQPQHF.

In its sample, this clone was seen a few times. The gene calls are TRBV5-1 and TRBJ1-2; TRBD1 is a possible D gene (5 bases). Trimming removed 2 bases from V and 0 bases from J, with 11 bases in between. In germline, CDR1 is SGHRS, CDR2 YFSETQ. The CDR3 totals 15 residues. CDR3 protein: CASSLQDGSNYGYTF. The CDR3 DNA is TGCGCCAGCAGCTTACAGGACGGTTCTAACTATGGCTACACCTTC.

The chain carries TRBV19 and TRBJ1-5; no definite D call. V was shortened by 3 bases and J by 0 bases, with 3 bases between the two germline ends. The germline V gene encodes CDR1 LNHDA and CDR2 SQIVND (reference sequence). The CDR3 runs to 13 residues. In nucleotides, the CDR3 is TGTGCCAGTAGTATGGATAGCAATCAGCCCCAGCATTTT. It is translated as CASSMDSNQPQHF.

V gene TRBV15 combines with J gene TRBJ1-5; D unclear. CDR3 length: 15 residues. Germline V gene sequence: CDR1 LNHNV, CDR2 YYDKDF (reference sequence). V shed 0 bases and J shed 6 bases, with 12 bases lying between them. The CDR3 spells CATSRDMEQRQPQHF. Written as DNA, the CDR3 is TGTGCCACCAGCAGAGATATGGAGCAGCGTCAGCCCCAGCATTTT.

The chain couples TRBV4-1 to TRBJ1-1; D may be TRBD1 (5 bases). The CDR3 has 16 residues. Germline V lookup: CDR1 MGHRA, CDR2 YSYEKL. The V end was cut by 2 bases, the J end by 0 bases, with 13 bases between. In DNA form, the CDR3 reads TGCGCCAGCAGCCAATTACTATCAGGGCTGAACACTGAAGCTTTCTTT. Amino acid sequence: CASSQLLSGLNTEAFF.

CDR3 loop: CASSYGGRPGNTIYF. The CDR3 bases are TGTGCCAGCAGTTATGGAGGCCGTCCCGGAAACACCATATATTTT. This sequence joins TRBV6-7 and TRBJ1-3; D remains unclear. TRBV6-7 is an ORF for which the function is uncertain. The CDR3 length is 15 residues. V was clipped by 3 bases and J by 4 bases, with 13 bases between them.

This clone was seen more than once but under ten times. The chain couples TRBV29-1 to TRBJ2-5, with D unclear. The V and J ends lost 7 bases and 5 bases respectively, with 8 bases between them. The CDR3 spans 10 residues. Germline V gives CDR1 SQVTM, CDR2 ANQGSEA. This CDR3 reads CSARRETQYF. CDR3 in DNA: TGCAGCGCCCGTCGGGAGACCCAGTACTTC.

This chain uses TRBV2 with TRBJ2-7; TRBD1 matches at 9 bases. Germline V gene lookup returns CDR1 SNHLY and CDR2 FYNNEI. Trimming removed 6 bases from V and 2 bases from J; junction bases left unmatched: 2. The CDR3 is 13 amino acids. CDR3 amino acids: CASRGQGTYEQYF. CDR3 sequence (DNA): TGTGCCAGCAGGGGACAGGGTACCTACGAGCAGTACTTC.

This clone was counted a few times. The V call is TRBV9, the J call TRBJ2-3; D unresolved. This CDR3 is 15 amino acids long. V gave up 5 bases and J gave up 1 base, with 14 bases separating them. CDR1 is SGDLS, CDR2 YYNGEE, per germline. The CDR3 coding sequence is TGTGCCAGCAGGCCCGCCCTTGGGGGCACAGATACGCAGTATTTT. This sequence encodes CASRPALGGTDTQYF.

In this sample, this clone turned up a few times. The rearrangement uses TRBV5-1 and TRBJ2-7, with 14 nucleotides matching TRBD2. V was clipped by 0 bases and J by 5 bases; unmatched bases: 1. The germline V gene has CDR1 SGHRS and CDR2 YFSETQ. The CDR3 consists of 15 residues. CDR3 sequence (DNA): TGCGCCAGCAGCTTGGTGACTAGCGGGAGGGACGAGCAGTACTTC. Encoded protein: CASSLVTSGRDEQYF.

The chain joins TRBV5-1 to TRBJ2-2; D unclear. Trimming took 4 bases from V and 4 from J, leaving 8 bases between them. Germline V gene sequence: CDR1 SGHRS, CDR2 YFSETQ. This CDR3 has 13 residues. This chain's CDR3 is CASSVQVTGELFF. As DNA, the CDR3 is TGCGCCAGCAGCGTCCAGGTCACCGGGGAGCTGTTTTTT.

V and J are TRBV19 and TRBJ1-1, with a weak D call TRBD1 (6 bases). V gave up 4 bases and J gave up 1 base, with 10 bases separating them. The CDR3 has 14 residues. Germline-derived CDR1 and CDR2 are LNHDA and SQIVND (reference sequence). The CDR3 nucleotides read TGTGCCAGTAGTAACCAGGGGAGGAACACTGAAGCTTTCTTT. It translates to CASSNQGRNTEAFF.

This clone was seen just once. This chain links TRBV5-4 with TRBJ2-5; no firm D call. This CDR3 has 13 residues. Germline values: CDR1 SGHNT, CDR2 YYREEE (reference sequence). Trimming stripped 2 bases from V and 2 bases from J, with 7 bases between. The CDR3 nucleotides are TGTGCCAGCAGCTTCGGATTTCAAGAGACCCAGTACTTC. This gives the protein CASSFGFQETQYF.

The genes are TRBV4-3 and TRBJ2-1, with a possible D match to TRBD2 (6 bases). Germline V CDR1 and CDR2: LGHNA, YSLEER. This CDR3 has 16 amino acids. Trimming shortened V by 0 bases and J by 8 bases, and 17 bases separated the two germline ends. CDR3 loop: CASSQDQRLASDEQFF. The CDR3 nucleotides read TGCGCCAGCAGCCAAGATCAGAGGCTAGCGAGCGATGAGCAGTTCTTC.

This chain links TRBV27 with TRBJ1-1; D unclear. The CDR3 extends over 15 amino acids. The V end lost 7 bases, the J end lost 2 bases, and 17 bases lay between the germline ends. CDR1 and CDR2 from the germline V gene are MNHEY and SMNVEV (reference sequence). The CDR3 reads CASKPSRVGNTEAFF. Here the CDR3 DNA reads TGTGCCAGCAAACCCTCCCGTGTGGGTAACACTGAAGCTTTCTTT.